The clone carrying this T cell receptor beta chain has a count of ten or more. Its specificity is unknown. The source material, RNA transcripts, was used to amplify TCR beta CDR3 regions. HTBI primers were the set used in a first-round RT-PCR of the TCR CDR3. Via MiXCR, TCRdb re-called the multiplex PCR reads, giving one row per CDR3 protein. In the table there are some 320,000 distinct CDR3 sequences, approximately 13% of which are singletons. The sample is drawn from a study of T cells in Graves' hyperthyroidism and ophthalmopathy. PBMCs stemmed from 10 ml fresh peripheral blood. Regarding the study as a whole: Most expanded thyroid clonotypes above 0.001 recurred in blood.

Per germline, CDR1 SGHTA and CDR2 FQGNSA. The CDR3 is 19 residues long. Trimming removed 3 bases from V and 0 bases from J; junction bases left unmatched: 10. The J gene is TRBJ2-6, the V gene TRBV7-2, with 8 nucleotides matching TRBD2. The origin of this receptor is a woman aged 40 to 50 with Graves' ophthalmopathy. Sequencing was done on a sample of blood. The CDR3 nucleotides read TGTGCCAGCAGCTTCTTCCGTCTAGCGGGCCACTCTGGGGCCAACGTCCTGACTTTC. Encoded protein: CASSFFRLAGHSGANVLTF.